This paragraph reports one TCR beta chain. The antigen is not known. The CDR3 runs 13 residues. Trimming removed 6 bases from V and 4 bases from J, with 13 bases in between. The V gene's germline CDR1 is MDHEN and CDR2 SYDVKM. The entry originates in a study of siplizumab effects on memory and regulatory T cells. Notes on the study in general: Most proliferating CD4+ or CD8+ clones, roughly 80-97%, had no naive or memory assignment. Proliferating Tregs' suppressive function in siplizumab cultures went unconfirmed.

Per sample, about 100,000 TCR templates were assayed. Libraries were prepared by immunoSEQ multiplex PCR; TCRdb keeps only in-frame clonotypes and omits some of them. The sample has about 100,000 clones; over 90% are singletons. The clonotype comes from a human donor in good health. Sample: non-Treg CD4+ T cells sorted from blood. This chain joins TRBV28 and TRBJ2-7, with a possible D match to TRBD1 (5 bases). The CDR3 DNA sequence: TGTGCCAGCAGCCCTGGCAGGGCTTACGAGCAGTACTTC. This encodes CASSPGRAYEQYF.